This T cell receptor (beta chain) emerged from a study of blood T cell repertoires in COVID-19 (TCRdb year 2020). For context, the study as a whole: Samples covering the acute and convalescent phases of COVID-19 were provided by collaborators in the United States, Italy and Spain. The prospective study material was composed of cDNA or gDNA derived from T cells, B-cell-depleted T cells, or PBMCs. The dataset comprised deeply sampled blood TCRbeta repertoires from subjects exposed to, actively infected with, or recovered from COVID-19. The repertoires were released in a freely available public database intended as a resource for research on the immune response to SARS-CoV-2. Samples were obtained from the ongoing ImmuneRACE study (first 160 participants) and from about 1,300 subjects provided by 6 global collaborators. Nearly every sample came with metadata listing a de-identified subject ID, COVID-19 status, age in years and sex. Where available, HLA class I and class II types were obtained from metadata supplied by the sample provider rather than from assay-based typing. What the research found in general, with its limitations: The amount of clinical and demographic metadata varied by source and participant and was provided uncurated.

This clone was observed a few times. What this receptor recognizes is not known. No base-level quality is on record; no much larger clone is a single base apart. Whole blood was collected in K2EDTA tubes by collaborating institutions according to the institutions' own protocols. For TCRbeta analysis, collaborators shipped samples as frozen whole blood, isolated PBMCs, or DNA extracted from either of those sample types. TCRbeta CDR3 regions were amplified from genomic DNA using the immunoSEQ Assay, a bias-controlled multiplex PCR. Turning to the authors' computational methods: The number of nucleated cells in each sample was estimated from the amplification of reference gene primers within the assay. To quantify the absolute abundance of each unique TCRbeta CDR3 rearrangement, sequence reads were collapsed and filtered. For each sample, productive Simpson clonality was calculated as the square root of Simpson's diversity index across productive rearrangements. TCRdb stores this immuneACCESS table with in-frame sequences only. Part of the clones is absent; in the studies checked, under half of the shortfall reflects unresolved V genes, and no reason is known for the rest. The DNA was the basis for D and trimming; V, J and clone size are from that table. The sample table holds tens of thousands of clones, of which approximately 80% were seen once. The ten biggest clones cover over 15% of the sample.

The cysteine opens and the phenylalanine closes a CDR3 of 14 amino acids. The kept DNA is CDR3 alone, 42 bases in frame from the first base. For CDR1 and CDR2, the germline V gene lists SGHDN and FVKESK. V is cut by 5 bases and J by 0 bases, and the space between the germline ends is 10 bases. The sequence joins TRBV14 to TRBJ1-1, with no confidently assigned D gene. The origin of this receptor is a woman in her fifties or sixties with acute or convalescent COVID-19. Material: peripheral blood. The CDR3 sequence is CASSSAVLNTEAFF. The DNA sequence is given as TGTGCCAGCAGCTCAGCGGTATTGAACACTGAAGCTTTCTTT.